One and the same sample provided the 13 T cell receptor beta chains below, sequenced in a study of T-cell reconstitution after alpha-beta-depleted transplantation in children. Construction of the TCRbeta library involved unique molecular identifiers. TCRdb independently ran MiXCR on the PCR reads; one entry per CDR3 protein. The data contain hundreds of thousands of distinct CDR3 sequences, around 13% of them singletons. The specimen comprised PBMCs, mostly from graft donor cells, sampled 360 days after TCRalphabeta/CD19-depleted stem cell transplant. These receptors all stem from a male patient younger than 18 who had a stem cell transplant for acute myeloid leukemia, so the T cells may come from the graft donor.

V is TRBV29-1 and J is TRBJ2-1, with TRBD2 identical over 16 bases. The junction had 9 bases not matched to a gene; V was cut back by 7 bases and J by 3 bases. The CDR3 has 17 residues. CDR1 and CDR2 from the germline V gene are SQVTM and ANQGSEA. The CDR3 protein is CSAQGLAGGISYNEQFF. In DNA, the CDR3 is TGCAGCGCCCAGGGACTAGCGGGAGGGATAAGCTACAATGAGCAGTTCTTC.

This clonotype was picked up a small number of times. V usage is TRBV27 and J usage is TRBJ2-7; perhaps D is TRBD1 or TRBD2 (5 bases each). With 7 bases removed from V and 2 bases from J, the gap between germline ends came to 12 bases. CDR1 and CDR2 from the germline V gene are MNHEY and SMNVEV (reference sequence). The CDR3 runs 13 residues. CDR3 coding DNA: TGTGCCAGCAAAAGGGGACCCACCTACGAGCAGTACTTC. The encoded protein is CASKRGPTYEQYF.

This clonotype was detected ten times or more. This chain uses TRBV25-1 with TRBJ2-7, with D uncertain. Per germline, CDR1 MGHDK and CDR2 SYGVNS. The CDR3 extends over 18 amino acids. The V and J ends lost 3 bases and 3 bases respectively, with 24 bases between them. DNA of the CDR3: TGTGCCAGCAGTGATAATCAGCTGGGCCTCCCCTTCGACTACGAGCAGTACTTC. Residues: CASSDNQLGLPFDYEQYF.

The chain combines TRBV20-1 with TRBJ2-5; tentative D call: TRBD2 (5 bases). The V and J ends lost 3 bases and 4 bases respectively, with 18 bases between them. The CDR3 is 15 residues long. Per the germline V gene, CDR1 is DFQATT and CDR2 is SNEGSKA (reference sequence). CDR3 sequence (DNA): TGCAGTGCTAGCGCGGCTAGCCCTTCGGGAGAGACCCAGTACTTC. This translates into CSASAASPSGETQYF.

V gene TRBV6-2 or TRBV6-3 combines with J gene TRBJ2-3; D not resolved. V was clipped by 0 bases and J by 5 bases, with 3 bases between them. Germline lookup yields CDR1 MNHEY and CDR2 SVGEGT. CDR3 length: 12 residues. CDR3 DNA: TGTGCCAGCAGTTACTCCAGAGATACGCAGTATTTT. It codes for CASSYSRDTQYF.

Ten or more counts support this clonotype. The chain employs TRBV30 and TRBJ2-5; D is ambiguous. Germline V gives CDR1 GTSNPN, CDR2 SVGIG (reference sequence). This CDR3 comprises 13 residues. V dropped 5 bases and J dropped 2 bases, with 12 bases sitting between them. CDR3 DNA: TGTGCCTGGTTCAGGACCCCGCAAGAGACCCAGTACTTC. Encoded protein: CAWFRTPQETQYF.

This clonotype was found a few times. The rearrangement links TRBV7-2 to TRBJ2-2; 9 bases align to TRBD2. Germline lookup yields CDR1 SGHTA and CDR2 FQGNSA. The trim removed 1 base at V and 1 base at J, leaving 10 bases unmatched. The CDR3 runs to 19 residues. The CDR3 spells CASSLGPFSGRMNTGELFF. CDR3 bases: TGTGCCAGCAGCTTAGGCCCGTTTAGCGGGAGAATGAACACCGGGGAGCTGTTTTTT.

This clonotype has a count of ten or more. J is TRBJ2-1 and V is TRBV20-1; D may be TRBD2 (5 bases). CDR1 is DFQATT, CDR2 SNEGSKA, per germline (reference sequence). CDR3 length equals 12 residues. The V end was cut by 0 bases, the J end by 5 bases, with 5 bases between. CDR3 in amino acids: CSAREADNEQFF. In DNA form, the CDR3 reads TGCAGTGCTAGAGAAGCGGACAATGAGCAGTTCTTC.

The V gene is TRBV28, the J gene TRBJ2-6; D ambiguous. The CDR3 length is 15 residues. Germline-derived CDR1 and CDR2 are MDHEN and SYDVKM. The ends were cut back, 7 bases at V and 2 bases at J, with 12 bases in the middle. The CDR3 reads CASTTLGTGANVLTF. As DNA, the CDR3 is TGTGCCAGCACAACGCTGGGCACTGGGGCCAACGTCCTGACTTTC.

The rearrangement links TRBV29-1 to TRBJ2-1; no clear D. V was shortened by 4 bases and J by 9 bases, with 16 bases between the two germline ends. The CDR3 has 13 amino acids. Germline CDR1 SQVTM, CDR2 ANQGSEA. In nucleotides, the CDR3 is TGCAGCGTTGGTCCTACCTTTAGAGGTGAGCAGTTCTTC. This encodes CSVGPTFRGEQFF.

The CDR3 bases are TGTGCCAGCAGCCGACAGGGACAGCGGGCAGAGACCCAGTACTTC. Translating it yields CASSRQGQRAETQYF. The gene calls are TRBV4-2 and TRBJ2-5; possible D gene TRBD1, 7 bases. From germline, CDR1 is LGHNA and CDR2 YNFKEQ. The ends were cut back, 4 bases at V and 4 bases at J, with 16 bases in the middle. CDR3 length: 15 residues.

V and J are TRBV10-3 and TRBJ1-2; 10 bases map to TRBD1. CDR1 ENHRY and CDR2 SYGVKD come from the germline V gene. The CDR3 spans 16 residues. Trimming at V came to 0 bases and at J to 2 bases, leaving 3 bases not matched to a gene. In nucleotides, the CDR3 is TGTGCCATCAGTGAGTCTCGGGACAGGGGCAACTATGGCTACACCTTC. This sequence encodes CAISESRDRGNYGYTF.

The chain combines TRBV18 with TRBJ2-1, with a possible D match to TRBD2 (6 bases). Looked up from germline, CDR1 is KGHSH and CDR2 is LQKENI. There are 15 residues in the CDR3. The V end was cut by 2 bases, the J end by 4 bases, with 12 bases between. The CDR3 here is CASSPFSGLYNEQFF. For the CDR3, the DNA is TGTGCCAGCTCACCATTCAGCGGGCTATACAATGAGCAGTTCTTC.